A single sample gave rise to the 26 T cell receptor beta chains below, sequenced in a study of T cell repertoires in cytomegalovirus infection. TCRdb re-derived calls from the reads in MiXCR, one entry per CDR3 protein. Of approximately 200,000 distinct CDR3 sequences listed, approximately 22% are singletons. The sample was CD8+ T cells from PBMCs. The receptors shown here come from a human donor in good health (CMV status not recorded). Some clones in this sample may be carry-over from other donors' samples.

This clonotype was counted between two and nine times. This sequence joins TRBV29-1 and TRBJ2-4, with D perhaps assigned TRBD1 or TRBD2 (5 bases each). The CDR3 contains 13 residues. V lost 7 bases and J lost 5, with 15 bases in between. The germline V gene has CDR1 SQVTM and CDR2 ANQGSEA. CDR3 bases: TGCAGCGCCGAACCCAGGGACGAAAACATTCAGTACTTC. Translating gives CSAEPRDENIQYF.

Many counts were recorded for this clonotype. V gene TRBV25-1 combines with J gene TRBJ1-2; D call uncertain. This CDR3 is built from 11 residues. Germline V lookup: CDR1 MGHDK, CDR2 SYGVNS. Trimming took off 9 bases at V and 4 bases at J, with 9 bases between the two ends. As DNA, the CDR3 is TGTGCCAGTACGGACGGCTATGGCTACACCTTC. Protein sequence: CASTDGYGYTF.

This clonotype turned up a few times. The junction differs from germline at one of its ends, possibly a read error. The J gene is TRBJ1-5, the V gene TRBV28; weak D call: TRBD1 (5 bases). This CDR3 has 13 amino acids. Germline CDR1 and CDR2: MDHEN and SYDVKM. The CDR3 DNA reads as TGTGCCACCAGTACAGGCATATCTCAGCCCCAGCATTTT. It specifies CATSTGISQPQHF.

This clonotype is judged medium-sized. This sequence joins TRBV7-6 and TRBJ2-7; D possibly corresponds to TRBD1 (6 bases). V gave up 5 bases and J gave up 6 bases, with 17 bases separating them. CDR3 length: 14 amino acids. Germline V gene sequence: CDR1 SGHVS, CDR2 FNYEAQ. The CDR3 nucleotides are TGTGCCAGCAGCGTTTACAGGGACCCCTCCGAGCAGTACTTC. This gives the protein CASSVYRDPSEQYF.

The chain carries TRBV20-1 and TRBJ1-6; D gene uncertain. CDR1 DFQATT and CDR2 SNEGSKA come from the germline V gene (reference sequence). This CDR3 comprises 13 residues. Trimming removed 4 bases at V and 7 bases at J, with 11 bases between. CDR3 sequence reads: CSATRAENSPLHF. As DNA, the CDR3 is TGCAGTGCTACGAGGGCGGAGAATTCACCCCTCCACTTT.

This clonotype was observed a few times. The gene calls are TRBV7-9 and TRBJ1-1; TRBD1 might be the D (5 bases). The V gene lost 6 bases and the J gene lost 1 base, with 15 bases spanning the gap. The CDR3 is made up of 15 amino acids. Germline CDR1 is SEHNR and CDR2 is FQNEAQ (reference sequence). CDR3 region: CASSFVGGRNTEAFF. CDR3 sequence (DNA): TGTGCCAGCAGTTTCGTGGGGGGAAGGAACACTGAAGCTTTCTTT.

This clonotype was picked up a small number of times. The chain employs TRBV29-1 and TRBJ2-1; TRBD2 matches 8 bases. Unmatched junction bases numbered 9, after V lost 1 base and J lost 4 bases. Germline lookup yields CDR1 SQVTM and CDR2 ANQGSEA. This CDR3 comprises 16 residues. The DNA of the CDR3 is TGCAGCGTTGAAGGGGCCCGGCGGGGGGCTTACAATGAGCAGTTCTTC. Translating gives CSVEGARRGAYNEQFF.

This clonotype was found a few times. This sequence joins TRBV29-1 and TRBJ1-6, with 7 positions matching TRBD1. The V segment lost 4 bases and the J segment 10 bases; nucleotides outside the gene matches: 7. This CDR3 contains 13 residues. Germline CDR1 is SQVTM and CDR2 is ANQGSEA. The CDR3: CSVATGEDSPLHF. In nucleotides, the CDR3 is TGCAGCGTTGCCACAGGGGAGGACTCACCCCTCCACTTT.

V usage is TRBV10-3 and J usage is TRBJ1-1, with D hard to call. Trimming pared 6 bases from V and 7 bases from J, leaving 9 bases between. The CDR3 has 11 residues. CDR1 is ENHRY and CDR2 is SYGVKD in the germline V gene. CDR3 protein: CAISSSLEAFF. CDR3 coding DNA: TGTGCCATCAGCTCAAGTCTTGAAGCTTTCTTT.

This chain connects TRBV9 to TRBJ1-1; D is unclear. With 3 bases removed from V and 3 bases from J, the gap between germline ends came to 9 bases. In germline, CDR1 is SGDLS, CDR2 YYNGEE. This CDR3 contains 13 residues. The CDR3 sequence is CASSAEGDTEAFF. DNA of the CDR3: TGTGCCAGCAGCGCCGAGGGAGACACTGAAGCTTTCTTT.

The chain combines TRBV29-1 with TRBJ2-2, with a weak D call TRBD2 (5 bases). The CDR3 is made up of 10 amino acids. Trimming removed 6 bases from V and 7 bases from J, with 6 bases in between. Germline loops: CDR1 SQVTM, CDR2 ANQGSEA. The CDR3 bases are TGCAGCGTGCGGGTCGGGGAGCTGTTTTTT. This codes for CSVRVGELFF.

The CDR3 spells CASSLGGDWTEAFF. The CDR3 DNA follows: TGTGCCAGCAGCTTGGGAGGGGATTGGACTGAAGCTTTCTTT. This chain uses TRBV5-6 with TRBJ1-1, with D tentatively TRBD1 (5 bases). Germline-derived CDR1 and CDR2 are SGHDT and YYEEEE. The CDR3 length is 14 residues. V dropped 0 bases and J dropped 5 bases, with 11 bases sitting between them.

At least ten counts were recorded for this clonotype. The rearrangement uses TRBV7-2 and TRBJ2-7, with D unclear. This CDR3 has 16 amino acids. CDR1 and CDR2 (germline): SGHTA, FQGNSA. The V end lost 2 bases, the J end lost 5 bases, and 19 bases lay between the germline ends. The CDR3 protein is CASSLTGGRLGNEQYF. The CDR3 nucleotides read TGTGCCAGCAGCTTAACGGGCGGCAGGCTGGGAAACGAGCAGTACTTC.

V gene TRBV29-1 combines with J gene TRBJ2-7, with 11 bases matching TRBD2. The CDR3 loop spans 14 amino acids. The germline V gene has CDR1 SQVTM and CDR2 ANQGSEA. The V segment lost 2 bases and the J segment 0 bases; nucleotides outside the gene matches: 0. DNA for the CDR3: TGCAGCGTTGAACTAGCGGGGGGCTCCTACGAGCAGTACTTC. As protein: CSVELAGGSYEQYF.

The chain is built from TRBV12-3 or TRBV12-4 and TRBJ2-1; no clear D. The CDR3 is made up of 13 amino acids. V lost 8 bases and J lost 4, with 12 bases in between. Here the CDR3 reads CASSNFSYNEQFF. For the CDR3, the DNA is TGTGCCAGCTCGAATTTCTCATACAATGAGCAGTTCTTC.

V and J are TRBV5-4 and TRBJ1-1, with D perhaps TRBD1 (5 bases). Trimming shortened V by 10 bases and J by 0 bases, and 10 bases separated the two germline ends. CDR1 and CDR2 (germline): SGHNT, YYREEE (reference sequence). This CDR3 has 12 residues. CDR3 residues: CAAGALNTEAFF. DNA of the CDR3: TGTGCCGCCGGGGCACTGAACACTGAAGCTTTCTTT.

The V call is TRBV20-1, the J call TRBJ2-1; D possibly matches TRBD1 or TRBD2 (6 bases each). Germline V gene lookup returns CDR1 DFQATT and CDR2 SNEGSKA (reference sequence). V gave up 3 bases and J gave up 3 bases, with 12 bases separating them. The CDR3 is 14 amino acids. CDR3 sequence (DNA): TGCAGTGCTAGGAGGGGGGAAGGCTACAATGAGCAGTTCTTC. It codes for CSARRGEGYNEQFF.

This clonotype was observed a few times. The chain uses TRBV5-4 and TRBJ2-7; 10 nucleotides align to TRBD1. CDR1 SGHNT and CDR2 YYREEE come from the germline V gene (reference sequence). This CDR3 is 14 amino acids long. The V segment lost 6 bases and the J segment 5 bases; nucleotides outside the gene matches: 8. CDR3 loop: CASKPGQGIHEQYF. For the CDR3, the DNA is TGTGCCAGCAAACCGGGACAGGGGATTCACGAGCAGTACTTC.

This chain joins TRBV19 and TRBJ2-7; D may be TRBD2 (6 bases). Germline CDR1 LNHDA, CDR2 SQIVND (reference sequence). V lost 6 bases, J lost 1 base, and 10 bases lay in between. The CDR3 is made up of 13 amino acids. The CDR3 region has the DNA TGTGCCAGTAGCGGGAGCAGATCCTACGAGCAGTACTTC. Amino acids: CASSGSRSYEQYF.

Many counts were recorded for this clonotype. V and J are TRBV6-1 and TRBJ2-3; tentatively, D is TRBD1 (5 bases). The V end was cut by 6 bases, the J end by 2 bases, with 9 bases between. Germline loops: CDR1 MNHNS, CDR2 SASEGT. The CDR3 contains 13 residues. For the CDR3, the DNA is TGTGCCAGCAGGACAGTCTACACAGATACGCAGTATTTT. Translating it yields CASRTVYTDTQYF.

The chain combines TRBV7-3 with TRBJ2-5; 7 positions agree with TRBD1. Per germline, CDR1 SGHTA and CDR2 FQGTGA. The CDR3 is 15 residues long. After removal of 5 bases from V and 5 bases from J, the junction contained 11 bases not matched to a gene. CDR3 region: CASSMTPGGLETQYF. The CDR3 DNA follows: TGTGCCAGCAGCATGACTCCAGGGGGTCTGGAGACCCAGTACTTC. Complete variable domain (other parts from reference TRBV7-3 and TRBJ2-5): GAGVSQTPSNKVTEKGKYVELRCDPISGHTALYWYRQSLGQGPEFLIYFQGTGAADDSGLPNDRFFAVRPEGSVSTLKIQRTERGDSAVYLCASSMTPGGLETQYFGPGTRLLVL.

V usage is TRBV12-3 or TRBV12-4 and J usage is TRBJ1-5, with TRBD1 identical over 7 bases. The CDR3 is made up of 14 amino acids. With 6 bases clipped from V and 9 bases from J, the junction kept 11 bases outside the gene matches. In DNA form, the CDR3 reads TGTGCCAGCAGCCGAGGGGGCCCCGGCTGGCCCCAGCATTTT. This gives the protein CASSRGGPGWPQHF.

J is TRBJ2-5 and V is TRBV7-9, with a tentative D call TRBD2 (6 bases). CDR3 length: 14 amino acids. Germline loops: CDR1 SEHNR, CDR2 FQNEAQ (reference sequence). V lost 4 bases, J lost 7 bases, and 16 bases lay in between. The CDR3 sequence: CASSSTEGLMTQYF. The CDR3, as DNA: TGTGCCAGCAGCTCGACGGAGGGTTTGATGACCCAGTACTTC. Using reference TRBV7-9 and TRBJ2-5 for the parts outside the CDR3, the full variable domain is DTGVSQNPRHKITKRGQNVTFRCDPISEHNRLYWYRQTLGQGPEFLTYFQNEAQLEKSRLLSDRFSAERPKGSFSTLEIQRTEQGDSAMYLCASSSTEGLMTQYFGPGTRLLVL.

The chain carries TRBV20-1 and TRBJ2-1; 13 nucleotides line up with TRBD2. CDR3 length: 17 amino acids. After removal of 0 bases from V and 1 base from J, the junction contained 3 bases not matched to a gene. From germline, CDR1 is DFQATT and CDR2 SNEGSKA (reference sequence). The CDR3, as DNA: TGCAGTGCTAGAGATCCGGGACTAGCGGGGTCCTACAATGAGCAGTTCTTC. The encoded protein is CSARDPGLAGSYNEQFF.

V usage is TRBV28 and J usage is TRBJ1-5, with D unclear. V was cut by 4 bases and J by 1 base, with 8 bases left in between. Germline V lookup: CDR1 MDHEN, CDR2 SYDVKM. This CDR3 has 14 amino acids. This CDR3 is CASSYSHSNQPQHF. The CDR3 coding sequence is TGTGCCAGCAGTTATTCGCACAGCAATCAGCCCCAGCATTTT.

This clonotype was recorded only once. This sequence joins TRBV15 and TRBJ2-1, with TRBD2 matching over 8 bases. CDR1 is LNHNV, CDR2 YYDKDF, per germline (reference sequence). J lost 5 bases, V lost 0 bases, and 15 bases had no gene match. CDR3 length: 19 residues. The CDR3, as DNA: TGTGCCACCAGCAGAGAGAGAGCCGGGGCGGGGGGCACGGACAATGAGCAGTTCTTC. Translation gives CATSRERAGAGGTDNEQFF.